These 24 T cell receptor beta chains share one sample of origin, sequenced in a study of cytomegalovirus exposure and HLA in healthy donors. Sequencing was performed with immunoSEQ multiplex PCR; in TCRdb, only in-frame clones are kept and a portion is missing. The profile shows about 200,000 clones, approximately 87% of them singletons. The sequenced material came from PBMCs. These receptors originate from a woman aged 18-29 years in good health and CMV-seronegative.

The chain couples TRBV6-4 to TRBJ1-6, with a tentative D call TRBD1 (6 bases). This CDR3 spans 13 amino acids. Trimming pared 9 bases from V and 5 bases from J, leaving 11 bases between. Germline CDR1 reads MRHNA; CDR2 reads SNTAGT. This CDR3 is CARQGINNSPLHF. CDR3 in DNA: TGTGCCAGGCAGGGGATAAATAATTCACCCCTCCACTTT.

V gene TRBV7-9 combines with J gene TRBJ1-1; 7 nucleotides align to TRBD1. The CDR3 covers 15 residues. V was clipped by 8 bases and J by 1 base; unmatched bases: 10. Per germline, CDR1 SEHNR and CDR2 FQNEAQ (reference sequence). CDR3 DNA sequence: TGTGCCAGCCCCCCACAGGGGACAGCGAACACTGAAGCTTTCTTT. This sequence encodes CASPPQGTANTEAFF.

This clone has only a few counts. The chain links TRBV7-8 to TRBJ1-6, with D perhaps TRBD1 (6 bases). V lost 6 bases and J lost 15, with 12 bases in between. This CDR3 has 11 amino acids. CDR1 is SGHVS, CDR2 FQNEAQ, per germline. Here the CDR3 DNA reads TGTGCCAGCAGTTATACAGGGTTCCTCCACTTT. It encodes CASSYTGFLHF.

This sequence joins TRBV6-1 and TRBJ1-5; 7 bases align to TRBD1. Unmatched junction bases numbered 4, after V lost 1 base and J lost 4 bases. The CDR3 has 15 residues. Germline CDR1 is MNHNS and CDR2 is SASEGT. This chain's CDR3 is CASSEVQGRNQPQHF. CDR3 bases: TGTGCCAGCAGTGAAGTACAGGGGAGGAATCAGCCCCAGCATTTT.

The V gene is TRBV9, the J gene TRBJ2-1; the D is unclear. Germline values: CDR1 SGDLS, CDR2 YYNGEE. The CDR3 has 13 residues. The V gene lost 3 bases and the J gene lost 4 bases, with 8 bases spanning the gap. The CDR3 region is CASSATTYNEQFF. The CDR3 coding sequence is TGTGCCAGCAGCGCTACGACTTACAATGAGCAGTTCTTC.

This chain links TRBV5-5 with TRBJ2-7; 8 bases agree with TRBD1. Per germline, CDR1 SGHKS and CDR2 YYEKEE (reference sequence). CDR3 length equals 15 residues. The junction had 6 bases not matched to a gene; V was cut back by 0 bases and J by 4 bases. The CDR3 DNA sequence: TGTGCCAGCAGCTTGGAGGACAGGGAACAATACGAGCAGTACTTC. It is translated as CASSLEDREQYEQYF.

This clone came up once. V and J are TRBV6-5 and TRBJ1-2; 11 bases agree with TRBD1. Unmatched junction bases numbered 6, after V lost 6 bases and J lost 6 bases. The CDR3 has 14 amino acids. Per the germline V gene, CDR1 is MNHEY and CDR2 is SVGAGI. This CDR3 reads CASRAGTGGHGYTF. Written as DNA, the CDR3 is TGTGCCAGCAGAGCCGGGACAGGGGGACATGGCTACACCTTC.

V gene TRBV4-1 combines with J gene TRBJ2-2; D assignment may be TRBD1 or TRBD2 (5 bases each). Germline CDR1 MGHRA, CDR2 YSYEKL. The CDR3 sequence is 14 residues long. V was trimmed by 0 bases and J by 7 bases, leaving 9 bases between them. The CDR3: CASSQEGDVGELFF. In nucleotides, the CDR3 is TGCGCCAGCAGCCAAGAGGGGGATGTCGGGGAGCTGTTTTTT.

The chain employs TRBV15 and TRBJ1-1; possible D gene TRBD1, 5 bases. The CDR3 consists of 14 residues. Germline-derived CDR1 and CDR2 are LNHNV and YYDKDF (reference sequence). The germline V and J ends were trimmed by 3 bases and 1 base, with 9 bases remaining between them. This CDR3 is CATSRWGTNTEAFF. In DNA form, the CDR3 reads TGTGCCACCAGCAGGTGGGGGACGAACACTGAAGCTTTCTTT.

With respect to this clone: This specimen includes other DNA sequences encoding the same CDR3. The gene calls are TRBV15 and TRBJ1-6, with D maybe TRBD1 (5 bases). V gave up 4 bases and J gave up 6 bases, with 10 bases separating them. This CDR3 is 14 amino acids long. Germline V lookup: CDR1 LNHNV, CDR2 YYDKDF (reference sequence). CDR3 coding DNA: TGTGCCACCAGCACCCGGACAAGTAATTCACCCCTCCACTTT. Translation: CATSTRTSNSPLHF.

V gene TRBV6-5 combines with J gene TRBJ2-5; D is uncertain. V was pared by 4 bases and J by 5 bases, with 5 bases between. The CDR3 spans 11 residues. Germline loops: CDR1 MNHEY, CDR2 SVGAGI. The CDR3 coding sequence is TGTGCCAGCAGTTTTGGCGAGACCCAGTACTTC. It specifies CASSFGETQYF.

J is TRBJ2-7 and V is TRBV29-1; D might be TRBD2 (6 bases). The length of the CDR3 is 11 residues. Between the trimmed V and J ends, which lost 7 bases and 3 bases, there was a span of 10 bases. Germline V lookup: CDR1 SQVTM, CDR2 ANQGSEA. The CDR3 DNA reads as TGCAGCGCCGTGGGGGGCTACGAGCAGTACTTC. Encoded protein: CSAVGGYEQYF.

V is TRBV30 and J is TRBJ2-7; 7 nucleotides agree with TRBD2. V trimming: 5 bases; J trimming: 0 bases; junction bases outside the gene matches: 4. CDR1 is GTSNPN and CDR2 is SVGIG in the germline V gene (reference sequence). The CDR3 sequence is 13 residues long. DNA for the CDR3: TGTGCCTGGTCCGGACTAGGCTCCTACGAGCAGTACTTC. Translating gives CAWSGLGSYEQYF.

The rearrangement uses TRBV25-1 and TRBJ2-7; D remains unclear. CDR1 is MGHDK and CDR2 is SYGVNS in the germline V gene. V was pared by 5 bases and J by 0 bases, with 11 bases between. The CDR3 sequence is 14 residues long. The DNA of the CDR3 is TGTGCCAGCAGTACGAAGGGCCCCTCCTACGAGCAGTACTTC. This encodes CASSTKGPSYEQYF.

V gene TRBV27 combines with J gene TRBJ2-1; 7 bases line up with TRBD2. The germline CDR1 and CDR2 sequences are MNHEY and SMNVEV (reference sequence). The CDR3 consists of 13 residues. J was trimmed by 2 bases and V by 7 bases; bases with no gene match: 2. The CDR3 reads CASTGTTYNEQFF. The CDR3, as DNA: TGTGCCAGCACGGGGACTACCTACAATGAGCAGTTCTTC.

V and J are TRBV10-2 and TRBJ2-7; tentative D call: TRBD2 (5 bases). The V end lost 6 bases, the J end lost 4 bases, and 13 bases lay between the germline ends. CDR1 is WSHSY and CDR2 is SAAADI in the germline V gene. CDR3 length: 13 residues. The CDR3 DNA follows: TGCGCCAGCAGCCGGGGTCCAAATTACGAGCAGTACTTC. Its translation is CASSRGPNYEQYF.

V gene TRBV4-1 combines with J gene TRBJ2-1, with 8 positions matching TRBD2. CDR1 and CDR2 from the germline V gene are MGHRA and YSYEKL. This CDR3 is 16 amino acids long. Germline trimming cut 1 base from V and 3 bases from J; bases unmatched to any gene: 5. The CDR3 DNA is TGCGCCAGCAGCCAAGGGGCGGGACTAGGCTACAATGAGCAGTTCTTC. Translated, it gives CASSQGAGLGYNEQFF.

CDR3 DNA sequence: TGTGCCAGCAGCCCAGGGGCGGGGGGCTACGAGCAGTACTTC. The encoded protein is CASSPGAGGYEQYF. V usage is TRBV7-9 and J usage is TRBJ2-7, with 8 bases matching TRBD2. V was clipped by 5 bases and J by 3 bases; unmatched bases: 6. Germline values: CDR1 SEHNR, CDR2 FQNEAQ (reference sequence). The CDR3 has 14 residues. The variable domain in full, completed from reference TRBV7-9 and TRBJ2-7, reads DTGVSQNPRHKITKRGQNVTFRCDPISEHNRLYWYRQTLGQGPEFLTYFQNEAQLEKSRLLSDRFSAERPKGSFSTLEIQRTEQGDSAMYLCASSPGAGGYEQYFGPGTRLTVT.

V is TRBV2 and J is TRBJ2-2, with D possibly being TRBD1 (6 bases). Germline CDR1 and CDR2: SNHLY and FYNNEI. Trimming cost V 6 bases and J 6 bases, with 11 bases left between them. CDR3 length: 13 amino acids. The CDR3, as DNA: TGTGCCAGCAGGGACAGCGGATCCGGGGAGCTGTTTTTT. Translating gives CASRDSGSGELFF.

V and J are TRBV6-1 and TRBJ1-5; 7 positions match TRBD1. The CDR3 extends over 15 amino acids. The junction had 6 bases not matched to a gene; V was cut back by 6 bases and J by 1 base. Germline CDR1 is MNHNS and CDR2 is SASEGT. The chain's CDR3 is CASRSTGLSNQPQHF. CDR3 coding DNA: TGTGCCAGCAGATCGACAGGGCTGAGCAATCAGCCCCAGCATTTT.

The chain recombines TRBV6-4 with TRBJ2-6, with D possibly being TRBD1 (6 bases). This CDR3 has 15 residues. CDR1 and CDR2 (germline): MRHNA, SNTAGT. Trimming stripped 3 bases from V and 4 bases from J, with 10 bases between. CDR3 region: CASSDSGAGANVLTF. In DNA form, the CDR3 reads TGTGCCAGCAGTGATTCAGGGGCCGGGGCCAACGTCCTGACTTTC.

The genes are TRBV4-1 and TRBJ2-2; D uncertain. V dropped 5 bases and J dropped 0 bases, with 7 bases sitting between them. The germline CDR1 and CDR2 sequences are MGHRA and YSYEKL. The CDR3 totals 14 residues. Here the CDR3 reads CASSGTTNTGELFF. The DNA for the CDR3 is TGCGCCAGCAGCGGAACAACGAACACCGGGGAGCTGTTTTTT.

J is TRBJ1-4 and V is TRBV6-1; TRBD1 agrees at 9 bases. This CDR3 has 13 residues. Germline V lookup: CDR1 MNHNS, CDR2 SASEGT. V shed 8 bases, J shed 8 bases, and the junction held 6 bases outside the gene matches. CDR3 sequence (DNA): TGTGCCAGCCACAGGGGGCGGGAGGAAAAACTGTTTTTT. This gives the protein CASHRGREEKLFF.

V and J are TRBV6-5 and TRBJ2-1; D not resolved. The germline V and J ends were trimmed by 6 bases and 9 bases, with 15 bases remaining between them. This CDR3 is built from 13 residues. The germline V gene encodes CDR1 MNHEY and CDR2 SVGAGI. The CDR3 DNA is TGTGCCAGCAGGTGGGGTGGCGTCGGTGAGCAGTTCTTC. Protein product: CASRWGGVGEQFF.